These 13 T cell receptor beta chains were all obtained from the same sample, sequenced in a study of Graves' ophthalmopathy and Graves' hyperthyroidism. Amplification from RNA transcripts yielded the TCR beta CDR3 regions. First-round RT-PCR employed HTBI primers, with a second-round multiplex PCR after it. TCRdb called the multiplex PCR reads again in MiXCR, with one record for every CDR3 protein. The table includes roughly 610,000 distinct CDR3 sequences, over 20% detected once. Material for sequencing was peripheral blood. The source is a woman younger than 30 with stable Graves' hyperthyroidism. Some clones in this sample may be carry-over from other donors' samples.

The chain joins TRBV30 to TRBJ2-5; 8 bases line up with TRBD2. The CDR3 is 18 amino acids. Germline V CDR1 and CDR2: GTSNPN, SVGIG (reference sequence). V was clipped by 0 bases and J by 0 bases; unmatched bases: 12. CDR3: CAWSVGSGSPAYQETQYF. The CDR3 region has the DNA TGTGCCTGGAGTGTAGGCAGCGGGAGTCCAGCGTACCAAGAGACCCAGTACTTC.

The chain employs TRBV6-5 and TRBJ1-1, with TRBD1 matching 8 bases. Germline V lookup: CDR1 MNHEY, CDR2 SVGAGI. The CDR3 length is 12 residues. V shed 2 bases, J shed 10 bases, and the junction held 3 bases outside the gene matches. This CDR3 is CASSYGQGIAFF. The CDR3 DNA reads TGTGCCAGCAGTTACGGACAGGGAATAGCTTTCTTT.

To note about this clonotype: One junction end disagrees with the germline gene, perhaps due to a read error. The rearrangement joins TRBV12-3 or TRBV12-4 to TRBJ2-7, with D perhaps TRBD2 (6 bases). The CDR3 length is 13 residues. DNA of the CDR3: TGTGCCAGCAGCCGGACTAATGAGTACGATCAGTACTTC. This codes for CASSRTNEYDQYF.

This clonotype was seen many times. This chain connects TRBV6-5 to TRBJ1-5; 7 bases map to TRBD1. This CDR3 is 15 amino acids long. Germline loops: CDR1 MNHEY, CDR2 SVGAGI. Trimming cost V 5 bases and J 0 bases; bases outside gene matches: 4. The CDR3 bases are TGTGCCAGCAGTCACCGGGACAGTAGCAATCAGCCCCAGCATTTT. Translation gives CASSHRDSSNQPQHF.

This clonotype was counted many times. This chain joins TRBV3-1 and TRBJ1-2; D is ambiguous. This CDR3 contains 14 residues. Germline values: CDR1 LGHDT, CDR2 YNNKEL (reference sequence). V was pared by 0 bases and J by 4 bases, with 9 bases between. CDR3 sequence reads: CASSQDKASYGYTF. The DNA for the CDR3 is TGTGCCAGCAGCCAAGATAAGGCCAGCTATGGCTACACCTTC.

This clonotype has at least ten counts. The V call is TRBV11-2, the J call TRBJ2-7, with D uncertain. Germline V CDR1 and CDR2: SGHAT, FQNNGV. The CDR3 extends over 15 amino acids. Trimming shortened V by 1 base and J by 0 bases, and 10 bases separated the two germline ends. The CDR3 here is CASSLVPMSSYEQYF. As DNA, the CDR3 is TGTGCCAGCAGCTTAGTACCGATGAGCTCCTACGAGCAGTACTTC.

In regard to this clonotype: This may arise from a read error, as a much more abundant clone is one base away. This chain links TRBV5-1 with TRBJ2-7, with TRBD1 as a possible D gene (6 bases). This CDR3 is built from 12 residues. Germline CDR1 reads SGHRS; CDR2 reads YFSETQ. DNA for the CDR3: TGCGCCAGCCGGGACACCCCCTACGAGCAGGACTTC. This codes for CASRDTPYEQDF.

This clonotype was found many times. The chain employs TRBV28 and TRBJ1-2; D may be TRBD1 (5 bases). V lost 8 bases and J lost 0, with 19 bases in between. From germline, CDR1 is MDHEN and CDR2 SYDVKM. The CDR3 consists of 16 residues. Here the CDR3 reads CASVQQGQDANYGYTF. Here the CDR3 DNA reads TGTGCCAGCGTCCAACAAGGACAAGACGCTAACTATGGCTACACCTTC.

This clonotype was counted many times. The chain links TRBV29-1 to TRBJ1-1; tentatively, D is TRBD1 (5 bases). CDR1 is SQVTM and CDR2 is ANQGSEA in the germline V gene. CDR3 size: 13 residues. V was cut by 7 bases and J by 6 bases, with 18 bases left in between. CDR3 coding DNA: TGCAGCGGGGGGACTGGCGAGAGTGCTGAAGCTTTCTTT. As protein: CSGGTGESAEAFF.

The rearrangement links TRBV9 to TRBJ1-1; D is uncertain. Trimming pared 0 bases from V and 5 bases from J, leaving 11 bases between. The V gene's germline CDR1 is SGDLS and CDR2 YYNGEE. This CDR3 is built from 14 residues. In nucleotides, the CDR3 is TGTGCCAGCAGCGTAGGAGCCCGAGAGACTGAAGCTTTCTTT. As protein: CASSVGARETEAFF. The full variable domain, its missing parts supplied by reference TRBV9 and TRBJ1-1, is DSGVTQTPKHLITATGQRVTLRCSPRSGDLSVYWYQQSLDQGLQFLIQYYNGEERAKGNILERFSAQQFPDLHSELNLSSLELGDSALYFCASSVGARETEAFFGQGTRLTVV.

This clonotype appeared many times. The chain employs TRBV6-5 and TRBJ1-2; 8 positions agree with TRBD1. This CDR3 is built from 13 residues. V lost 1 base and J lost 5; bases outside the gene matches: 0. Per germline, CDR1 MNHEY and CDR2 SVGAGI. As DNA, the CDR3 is TGTGCCAGCAGTTACTACAGGGGGTATGGCTACACCTTC. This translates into CASSYYRGYGYTF.

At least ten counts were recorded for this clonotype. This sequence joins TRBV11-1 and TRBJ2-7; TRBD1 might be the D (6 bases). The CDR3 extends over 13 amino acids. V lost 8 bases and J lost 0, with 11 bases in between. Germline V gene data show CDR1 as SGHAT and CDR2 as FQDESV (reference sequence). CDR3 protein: CASRTASSYEQYF. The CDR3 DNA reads TGTGCCAGCCGGACAGCTAGCTCCTACGAGCAGTACTTC.

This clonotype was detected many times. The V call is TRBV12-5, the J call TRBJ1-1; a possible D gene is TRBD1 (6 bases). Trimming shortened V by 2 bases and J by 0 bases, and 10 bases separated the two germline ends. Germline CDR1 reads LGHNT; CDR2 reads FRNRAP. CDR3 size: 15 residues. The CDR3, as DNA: TGTGCTAGTGGTTTGAGAGGGGACATGAACACTGAAGCTTTCTTT. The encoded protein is CASGLRGDMNTEAFF.